This T cell receptor beta chain was sequenced for a study of blood T cell repertoires in COVID-19. For the study at large: From the United States, Italy and Spain came samples of acute and convalescent COVID-19.

This clone occurred a few times. The same CDR3 arises from other DNA sequences in this sample as well. Original processing methods: It was from reference gene primer amplification that nucleated cell counts were estimated. Clones were read by immunoSEQ multiplex PCR, and TCRdb kept only the in-frame ones, dropping some. Clonal size and the V and J genes are those of that table, whereas D and trimming came from the DNA. The data show approximately 200,000 clones, with 65% to 90% seen just once and less than 7.5% held by the top ten. The sequence derives from a woman aged 45 to 65 with acute or convalescent COVID-19. The sample taken for sequencing was peripheral blood.

The CDR3 sequence: CASSQGTGANTEAFF. As DNA, the CDR3 is TGCGCCAGCAGCCAAGGTACAGGGGCGAACACTGAAGCTTTCTTT. The chain carries TRBV4-3 and TRBJ1-1; 7 nucleotides align to TRBD1. This CDR3 spans 15 amino acids. Trimming removed 1 base from V and 1 base from J; junction bases left unmatched: 3. Germline CDR1 reads LGHNA; CDR2 reads YSLEER.